This T cell receptor (beta chain) derives from a study of T cells in Graves' hyperthyroidism and ophthalmopathy. This CDR3 comprises 15 residues. Germline CDR1 is DFQATT and CDR2 is SNEGSKA (reference sequence). The ends lost 4 bases at V and 7 bases at J; junction bases unmatched: 13. No progression to ophthalmopathy during 18 months of follow-up defined stable disease. Fresh 10 ml peripheral blood yielded PBMCs. General study results and limits: Most clonotypes expanded in the thyroid (above 0.001) were also present in blood. Ophthalmopathy and stable hyperthyroidism were told apart by a 13 V-J model.

What was amplified from RNA transcripts were TCR beta CDR3 regions. Carried out on the TCR CDR3, a first-round RT-PCR used the HTBI primer set. TCRdb re-derived calls from the multiplex PCR reads in MiXCR, one entry per CDR3 protein. Altogether around 580,000 distinct CDR3 sequences are present, around 17% being singletons, with the ten largest covering about 20%. About this clonotype: The target antigen is unknown.

This receptor was identified in a woman younger than 30 with Graves' hyperthyroidism. The chain uses TRBV20-1 and TRBJ1-5; TRBD1 aligns across 7 bases. Sequenced: blood. In DNA, the CDR3 is TGCAGTGCTAACCCCCCCGACAGGGTAACCCAGCCCCAGCATTTT. Translation: CSANPPDRVTQPQHF.